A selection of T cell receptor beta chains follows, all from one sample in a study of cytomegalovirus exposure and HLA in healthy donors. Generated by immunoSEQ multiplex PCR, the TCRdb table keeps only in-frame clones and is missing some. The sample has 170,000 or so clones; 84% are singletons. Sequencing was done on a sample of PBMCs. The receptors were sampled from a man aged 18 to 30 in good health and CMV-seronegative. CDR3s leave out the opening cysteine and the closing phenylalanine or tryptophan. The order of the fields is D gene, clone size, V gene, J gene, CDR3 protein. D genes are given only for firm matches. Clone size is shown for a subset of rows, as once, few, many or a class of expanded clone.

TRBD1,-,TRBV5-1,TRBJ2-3,ATALGGDRSDTQY
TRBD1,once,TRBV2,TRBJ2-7,ASGTGFYEQY
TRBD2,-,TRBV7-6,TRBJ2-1,ASSSLAGGGTYNEQF
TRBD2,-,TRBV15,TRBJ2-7,ASRGRGSYEQY
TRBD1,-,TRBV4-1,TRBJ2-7,ASSHTSPRAPGQSFYEQY
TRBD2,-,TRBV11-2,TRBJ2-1,ASSSRTSGSENEQF
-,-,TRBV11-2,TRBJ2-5,ASSLSGTQY
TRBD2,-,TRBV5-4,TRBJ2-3,ASSLGLAGGNTQY
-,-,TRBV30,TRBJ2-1,AWTGNNEQF
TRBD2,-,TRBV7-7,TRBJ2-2,ASSPRAGAGELF
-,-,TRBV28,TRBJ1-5,ASSSARENQPQH
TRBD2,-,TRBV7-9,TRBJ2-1,AGAPAGRNEQF
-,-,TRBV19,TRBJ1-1,ASRTTGNTEAF
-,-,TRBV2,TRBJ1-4,ASSADFPGAAVNEKLF
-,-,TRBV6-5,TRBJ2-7,ASSYSKGGHSYEQY
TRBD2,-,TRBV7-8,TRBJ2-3,ASMPREASGGYTQY
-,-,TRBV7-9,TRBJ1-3,ASSNTGNTIY
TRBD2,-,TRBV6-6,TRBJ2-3,ASRRRTSGTTDTQY
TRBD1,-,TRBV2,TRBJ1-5,ASSGRGLWSSNQPQH
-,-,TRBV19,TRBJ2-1,ASRSPQTSNEQF
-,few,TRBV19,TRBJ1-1,ASRRANEAF
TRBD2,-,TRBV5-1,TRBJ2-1,ASSSSGGTYNEQF
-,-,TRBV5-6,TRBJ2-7,ASSLDQGPYEQY
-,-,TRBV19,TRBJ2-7,ASRIASNSYEQY
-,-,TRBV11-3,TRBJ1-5,ASSPGGGQPQH
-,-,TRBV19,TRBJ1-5,ASSTESGGINQPQH
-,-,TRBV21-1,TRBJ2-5,ASSLPPGLAQETQY
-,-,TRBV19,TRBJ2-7,ASSGSPYEQY
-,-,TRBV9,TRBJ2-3,ASSVAPQLDTQY
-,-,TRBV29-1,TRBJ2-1,SVGGVGEQF
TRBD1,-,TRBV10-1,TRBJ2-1,ASSWDRLPRNEQF
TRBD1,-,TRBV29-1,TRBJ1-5,SVAQGTNQPQH
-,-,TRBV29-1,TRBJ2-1,SGGSGALGVEQF
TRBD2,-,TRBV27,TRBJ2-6,ASRPGLASGANVLT
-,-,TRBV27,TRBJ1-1,ASSLSGGFTTEAF
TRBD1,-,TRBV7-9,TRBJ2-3,ASSLRTGVGTQY
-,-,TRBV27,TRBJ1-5,ASSLSGGYSNQPQH
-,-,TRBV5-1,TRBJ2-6,ASSQEGSGANVLT
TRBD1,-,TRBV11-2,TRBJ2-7,ASSEMGQLSYEQY
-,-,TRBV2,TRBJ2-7,ASSVRDHEQY
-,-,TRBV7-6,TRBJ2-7,ASSLVASVEQY
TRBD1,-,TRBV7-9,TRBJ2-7,ASSPPGQGLREQY
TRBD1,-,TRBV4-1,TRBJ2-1,ASRRDRSLGEQF
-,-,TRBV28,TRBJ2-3,ASSVDRPTDTQY
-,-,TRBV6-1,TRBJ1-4,ASSSTGRDEKLF